The 21 T cell receptor beta chains listed next were all sequenced from one sample in a study of blood T cells in healthy people across ages. Combining a sample-barcoded 5' primer with a J-beta primer mix, a second PCR ran for 7 to 11 cycles. In TCRdb, the 5' RACE reads were re-called with MiXCR into one record per CDR3 protein. The sample includes 780,000 or so distinct CDR3 sequences, approximately 53% of them seen just once. The specimen was blood. The receptors here all came from a man aged 80 or over in good health.

This chain connects TRBV5-5 to TRBJ2-5; D might be TRBD1 or TRBD2, each matching 6 bases. Germline assignment: CDR1 SGHKS and CDR2 YYEKEE (reference sequence). V was pared by 2 bases and J by 5 bases, with 22 bases between. The CDR3 runs 17 residues. The CDR3 region has the DNA TGTGCCAGCAGCTTTGGATCGGGGGCAGGGAGAGGGGAGACCCAGTACTTC. Translation: CASSFGSGAGRGETQYF.

This clonotype appeared a few times. The genes are TRBV28 and TRBJ2-5; 7 bases match TRBD1. The trim removed 1 base at V and 7 bases at J, leaving 6 bases unmatched. The CDR3 has 14 residues. CDR1 MDHEN and CDR2 SYDVKM come from the germline V gene. Written as DNA, the CDR3 is TGTGCCAGCAGTTTATCTAGGGGACAGCGGACCCAGTACTTC. Translation: CASSLSRGQRTQYF.

J is TRBJ2-3 and V is TRBV21-1. TRBV21-1 is an annotated pseudogene. This CDR3 has 10 residues. In DNA, the CDR3 is TGTGCCAGCAGCACAGATACGCAGTATTTT. It yields the protein CASSTDTQYF.

The gene calls are TRBV10-1 and TRBJ2-1; TRBD2 matches 14 bases. V dropped 2 bases and J dropped 9; count of bases not matched to a gene: 9. CDR3 length equals 17 residues. Per the germline V gene, CDR1 is WNHNN and CDR2 is SYGVQD (reference sequence). CDR3 protein: CASSERPGTSGRLEQFF. In nucleotides, the CDR3 is TGCGCCAGCAGTGAGAGACCCGGGACTAGCGGGAGACTTGAGCAGTTCTTC.

CDR3: CASSPAGLEGYTF. In DNA form, the CDR3 reads TGTGCCAGCAGTCCGGCGGGGTTAGAGGGCTACACCTTC. This chain connects TRBV7-9 to TRBJ1-2; D is undetermined. Germline V gives CDR1 SEHNR, CDR2 FQNEAQ (reference sequence). Trimming stripped 6 bases from V and 8 bases from J, with 16 bases between. The CDR3 extends over 13 amino acids. The full variable domain, with the rest looked up from reference TRBV7-9 and TRBJ1-2, is DTGVSQNPRHKITKRGQNVTFRCDPISEHNRLYWYRQTLGQGPEFLTYFQNEAQLEKSRLLSDRFSAERPKGSFSTLEIQRTEQGDSAMYLCASSPAGLEGYTFGSGTRLTVV.

The chain has TRBV2 and TRBJ2-5; maybe TRBD1 (5 bases). The J call may not be correct, given that the DNA end is closer to TRBJ2-7. There are 14 residues in the CDR3. Germline assignment: CDR1 SNHLY and CDR2 FYNNEI. Written as DNA, the CDR3 is TGTGCCAGCCTATCAGGGAATTTAGTCCACGAGCAGTACTTC. Protein sequence: CASLSGNLVHEQYF.

CDR3 loop: CASSEYVAGGAYNEQYF. The CDR3 coding sequence is TGTGCCAGCAGTGAATATGTCGCGGGAGGGGCCTACAATGAGCAGTACTTC. The chain combines TRBV2 with TRBJ2-5; 9 bases agree with TRBD2. The V and J ends lost 2 bases and 11 bases, in that order; junction bases with no gene match: 18. The CDR3 extends over 17 amino acids. Germline V gene lookup returns CDR1 SNHLY and CDR2 FYNNEI.

V and J are TRBV20-1 and TRBJ2-2, with D possibly called TRBD1 or TRBD2 (6 bases each). Trimming stripped 5 bases from V and 6 bases from J, with 16 bases between. Germline V gives CDR1 DFQATT, CDR2 SNEGSKA (reference sequence). The CDR3 contains 14 residues. The CDR3 nucleotides are TGCAGTGCTCCCTCTCCCCGGGGGCCCGGGGAGCTGTTTTTT. It is translated as CSAPSPRGPGELFF.

The chain has TRBV2 and TRBJ2-5; D may be TRBD2 (6 bases). The CDR3 length is 14 residues. Germline V gives CDR1 SNHLY, CDR2 FYNNEI. V gave up 8 bases and J gave up 2 bases, with 15 bases separating them. CDR3 in amino acids: CASPTRTKQETQYF. Here the CDR3 DNA reads TGTGCCAGCCCGACTAGGACCAAACAAGAGACCCAGTACTTC.

The chain has TRBV20-1 and TRBJ1-2, with 9 bases matching TRBD1. Trimming took 0 bases from V and 4 from J; bases not matched to a gene: 6. The V gene's germline CDR1 is DFQATT and CDR2 SNEGSKA (reference sequence). The CDR3 loop spans 15 amino acids. CDR3 in DNA: TGCAGTGCTAGAGACACCGGGACAGGGAGCTATGGCTACACCTTC. It codes for CSARDTGTGSYGYTF.

This chain joins TRBV20-1 and TRBJ2-7, with 12 nucleotides matching TRBD2. The V segment lost 1 base and the J segment 7 bases; nucleotides outside the gene matches: 11. The CDR3 is made up of 16 amino acids. Germline CDR1 reads DFQATT; CDR2 reads SNEGSKA (reference sequence). In DNA form, the CDR3 reads TGCAGTGCTAGAGTACCTAGCGGGAGGGCCGGGAATGAGCAGTACTTC. Its protein product is CSARVPSGRAGNEQYF.

V and J are TRBV2 and TRBJ1-6; no clear D. V lost 4 bases and J 9 bases, leaving 16 bases between the germline ends. Germline-derived CDR1 and CDR2 are SNHLY and FYNNEI. This CDR3 is built from 15 residues. CDR3 nucleotides: TGTGCCAGCAGTGGCTCAGCCTTGAGAGGTTCACCCCTCCACTTT. Residues: CASSGSALRGSPLHF. Complete variable domain (other parts from reference TRBV2 and TRBJ1-6): EPEVTQTPSHQVTQMGQEVILRCVPISNHLYFYWYRQILGQKVEFLVSFYNNEISEKSEIFDDQFSVERPDGSNFTLKIRSTKLEDSAMYFCASSGSALRGSPLHFGNGTRLTVT.

This chain connects TRBV6-4 to TRBJ2-1; TRBD2 might be the D (6 bases). V was trimmed by 3 bases and J by 9 bases, leaving 15 bases between them. Germline V lookup: CDR1 MRHNA, CDR2 SNTAGT. CDR3 length: 14 residues. CDR3 bases: TGTGCCAGCAGTGAGTTAGTGGGAGGCGGTGAGCAGTTCTTC. Translating it yields CASSELVGGGEQFF.

V is TRBV9 and J is TRBJ2-5; 9 positions match TRBD2. V lost 0 bases to trimming and J lost 1 base; unmatched junction nucleotides: 4. Germline V gives CDR1 SGDLS, CDR2 YYNGEE. The CDR3 runs to 16 residues. CDR3 sequence (DNA): TGTGCCAGCAGCGTAGCGGAAGCGGGAGGCCAAGAGACCCAGTACTTC. This encodes CASSVAEAGGQETQYF.

This clonotype appeared a few times. This chain links TRBV4-2 with TRBJ2-1; 8 bases fit TRBD2. Losses at the gene ends were 4 bases for V and 7 bases for J; bases not matched to a gene: 9. The CDR3 contains 15 residues. Germline V gene lookup returns CDR1 LGHNA and CDR2 YNFKEQ. CDR3 coding DNA: TGTGCCAGCAGCCCTCTGGCGGGAGGTCGGAATGAGCAGTTCTTC. Translating it yields CASSPLAGGRNEQFF.

J is TRBJ2-3 and V is TRBV12-3 or TRBV12-4; a weak D match, TRBD1 (5 bases). The CDR3 totals 15 residues. The V end was cut by 1 base, the J end by 2 bases, with 10 bases between. The CDR3 sequence is CASSLETEDTDTQYF. The CDR3 bases are TGTGCCAGCAGTTTAGAGACAGAGGACACAGATACGCAGTATTTT.

This chain uses TRBV6-1 with TRBJ1-1, with D possibly matching TRBD1 (5 bases). The V gene's germline CDR1 is MNHNS and CDR2 SASEGT. The CDR3 runs 16 residues. Trimming took 3 bases from V and 4 from J, leaving 18 bases between them. The CDR3 sequence: CASSDWTRKRTTEAFF. DNA of the CDR3: TGTGCCAGCAGTGATTGGACACGCAAAAGGACCACTGAAGCTTTCTTT.

This clonotype was observed a handful of times. The rearrangement joins TRBV6-5 to TRBJ1-2, with 7 bases lining up with TRBD1. CDR1 and CDR2 (germline): MNHEY, SVGAGI. The CDR3 is 15 residues long. V dropped 5 bases and J dropped 3; count of bases not matched to a gene: 9. CDR3 in DNA: TGTGCCAGCAGTGTCCAGGGGACAGCAGACTATGGCTACACCTTC. This sequence encodes CASSVQGTADYGYTF.

The gene calls are TRBV11-2 and TRBJ2-2, with 7 nucleotides matching TRBD2. V trimming: 6 bases; J trimming: 5 bases; junction bases outside the gene matches: 15. This CDR3 contains 17 residues. Germline V gene lookup returns CDR1 SGHAT and CDR2 FQNNGV. The CDR3 loop is CASSSGAAGVSTGELFF. Here the CDR3 DNA reads TGTGCCAGCAGTTCCGGGGCGGCGGGAGTCTCGACCGGGGAGCTGTTTTTT.

This clonotype showed up just a few times. The chain couples TRBV29-1 to TRBJ2-5, with TRBD2 as a possible D gene (5 bases). Germline V CDR1 and CDR2: SQVTM, ANQGSEA. Trimming left V 5 bases short and J 5 bases short, with 12 bases between. The CDR3 sequence is 12 residues long. CDR3: CSVSGRGETQYF. The CDR3 nucleotides are TGCAGCGTTTCGGGGAGAGGCGAGACCCAGTACTTC.

The sample holds one count of this clonotype. The V and J genes are TRBV29-1 and TRBJ2-5; tentatively, D is TRBD2 (5 bases). The ends were cut back, 2 bases at V and 5 bases at J, with 21 bases in the middle. The CDR3 has 16 amino acids. Germline CDR1 SQVTM, CDR2 ANQGSEA. The chain's CDR3 is CSVEIRRVTSVETQYF. In nucleotides, the CDR3 is TGCAGCGTTGAAATCCGGCGGGTGACCTCCGTGGAGACCCAGTACTTC.